Given below is one T cell receptor (beta chain) in context. This clonotype was detected only a few times. What this receptor recognizes is not known. No base quality values were provided; no much bigger clone lies one nucleotide off. The time point label, read with the paper, signifies: newly diagnosed GD, antithyroid drugs for less than 3 months. For both TCR sequencing and RNA sequencing, RNA was extracted from PBMCs using TRIzol. The diagnosis of Graves' disease was made according to American Thyroid Association guidelines. Recruitment of patients was carried out at an endocrinology department in Xi'an, China. Each patient gave roughly 10 milliliters of peripheral blood, collected in an EDTA anticoagulant tube. Ficoll Paque Plus density gradient separation was used to isolate PBMCs, and no additional T cell sorting was done. An Agilent 2100 Bioanalyzer and agarose gel were used to check RNA quality, while a NanoDrop 2000 measured RNA concentration.

The germline V gene (reference sequence) yields LNHDA for CDR1 and SQIVND for CDR2. V is cut back by 5 bases and J by 8 bases, with 10 bases in the junction unmatched. Reading from cysteine to phenylalanine, the CDR3 counts 15 amino acids. Only CDR3 DNA is held: 45 bases, read in frame from base 1. The library was prepared using multiplex PCR. TCRdb names Illumina HiSeq 4000 as the instrument used. TCR beta libraries were built with iRepertoire HTBI primers and Arm-PCR amplification of CDR3 regions. PCR products were gel purified before sequencing. Turning to the authors' computational methods: Gene usage analysis of CDR3 amino acid clonotypes used the 55 to 65 TRBV and 14 to 15 TRBJ segments found across samples. Filtered high-quality paired reads were merged into contigs using COPE and FqMerger. Contigs were aligned with BLAST to IMGT TRBV, TRBD and TRBJ reference genes, and CDR3 was defined per IMGT. Clonotypes above 0.1% frequency were classified as highly expanded clones. Shannon entropy served as the measure of repertoire diversity, while the Gini coefficient captured V-J evenness. Clonotypes shared by more than one individual were considered public. TCRdb's own reprocessing of the public reads used fastp at Q25 and MiXCR and kept productive beta chains. A single entry per CDR3 protein holds the most common genes and DNA from its merged rows. The V and J calls follow TCRdb's processing rather than the paper's. The sample data list 500,000 to 700,000 distinct CDR3 sequences, and 15% to 20% of these were observed just once. Around 19% of the sample rests with the top ten.

The sample comes from a study of regulatory T cells in long-lasting Graves disease (dated by TCRdb to the early 2020s). Broadly, across the study: Patients with newly diagnosed Graves' disease had been on antithyroid drugs for under 3 months. Persistent Graves' disease patients were compared with newly diagnosed Graves' disease patients by peripheral blood TCR sequencing and RNA sequencing. The study was conducted in China and was registered as a clinical trial. A total of 35 or so samples were covered by TCR sequencing, comprising approximately 13 persistent and around 20 newly diagnosed Graves' disease patients. What the study reported, not specific to this receptor: Only peripheral blood was studied, because thyroid tissue, the primary lesion, was inaccessible. Sequencing and analysis were limited to the TCR beta chain. Compared with newly diagnosed patients, persistent Graves' disease patients had lower TCR Shannon entropy and fewer highly expanded clones, which suggests clonal expansion. A larger number of public clonotypes was shared among persistent patients (approximately 2,500) than among newly diagnosed patients (approximately 1,000). TRBV28, TRBJ1-2 and TRBJ2-5 were preferentially used in persistent disease, while TRBV20-1 and TRBJ2-1 were favored in newly diagnosed disease. The authors noted that the small sample size was a limitation that may lower accuracy.

These sequences were also reported in another study, on T cells in Graves' hyperthyroidism and ophthalmopathy. The second publication reports: Graves' hyperthyroidism was defined as stable when no progression to ophthalmopathy occurred over 18 months of follow-up. Hyperthyroidism patients were newly diagnosed, with disease duration under 2 months, and aged 18 to 65 years. The study excluded patients with uncontrolled infections, other autoimmune diseases, pregnancy or lactation. Clinical symptoms, serum thyroxine and TRAb, thyroid ultrasound, and orbital computed tomography formed the basis for the diagnoses. A first-round RT-PCR of the TCR CDR3 used the HTBI primer set with the Qiagen OneStep RT-PCR kit. Most expanded thyroid clonotypes (frequency above 0.001) were also detected in blood, a finding suggesting that blood repertoires may reflect thyroid immune responses. Ophthalmopathy was separated from stable hyperthyroidism by a 13 V-J signature model, with around 90% sensitivity and about 84% specificity obtained in cross-validation and 80%/75% obtained in testing. In validation, the model predicted progression to ophthalmopathy a median of around six months before onset, with about 70% sensitivity and about 72% specificity. A discovery cohort of around 98 patients, approximately 45 with Graves' ophthalmopathy and over 55 with stable Graves' hyperthyroidism, was used to find distinguishing TCR V-J signatures. Whether ophthalmopathy could be predicted prospectively was tested in an independent validation cohort made up of under 20 hyperthyroidism patients plus 17 patients who later progressed to ophthalmopathy. The approximately 100 discovery patients were randomly divided into training and test sets at a 7:3 ratio. The study also compared thyroid tissue and blood T-cell repertoires from over 5 Graves' hyperthyroidism patients. Once sampling was done, hyperthyroidism patients were given methimazole at a starting dose of 30 mg daily, whereas ophthalmopathy patients were given high-dose intravenous methylprednisolone. Libraries were constructed in a second round of multiplex PCR, after which size selection and purification were performed. Libraries were sequenced paired-end with 100 bp reads on an Illumina HiSeq2000. SOAPnuke was used to process the raw data, throwing out any read that contained adapters or uncalled bases, had a mean Phred below 15, or lacked an exact constant-primer or identifier match. High-quality paired reads were merged with COPE v1.2.5, and unique nucleotide sequences were defined as clonotypes. Clonotypes were aligned to IMGT TRBV, TRBD and TRBJ reference segments using MiTCR v1.1. The analysis was restricted to V-J combinations with a frequency above 0.0001, which together covered 98% to 99.2% of the repertoires. A TCS score was defined as the ratio between F50 (clonal expansion) and ExV (chaos), using BLOSUM62-based TCRdist between CDR3 peptides within each V-J. Welch's t-statistics and random forest reduced roughly 530 V-J features to 13, which were used in a naive Bayes classifier (R e1071). No statistical method was used to fix the sample size in advance, and group allocation was not hidden from the investigators. According to the paper, TCR Vbeta CDR3 sequencing was carried out on over 130 peripheral blood samples, which came from more than 40 ophthalmopathy, under 85 hyperthyroidism and approximately 17 progressor patients.

The sequenced sample was peripheral blood mononuclear cells (PBMCs), obtained at new diagnosis, from a patient treated with antithyroid drugs. The sequence was collected from a young woman with Graves disease. Donor details come from another sample of the same person, matched by shared clones. Recombination linked TRBV19 to TRBJ2-3, and 10 junctional nucleotides match TRBD2. Here is the DNA: TGTGCCAGTAGTCCAAGCGGGAGGGCACAGACTACGCAGTATTTT. It translates as CASSPSGRAQTTQYF.